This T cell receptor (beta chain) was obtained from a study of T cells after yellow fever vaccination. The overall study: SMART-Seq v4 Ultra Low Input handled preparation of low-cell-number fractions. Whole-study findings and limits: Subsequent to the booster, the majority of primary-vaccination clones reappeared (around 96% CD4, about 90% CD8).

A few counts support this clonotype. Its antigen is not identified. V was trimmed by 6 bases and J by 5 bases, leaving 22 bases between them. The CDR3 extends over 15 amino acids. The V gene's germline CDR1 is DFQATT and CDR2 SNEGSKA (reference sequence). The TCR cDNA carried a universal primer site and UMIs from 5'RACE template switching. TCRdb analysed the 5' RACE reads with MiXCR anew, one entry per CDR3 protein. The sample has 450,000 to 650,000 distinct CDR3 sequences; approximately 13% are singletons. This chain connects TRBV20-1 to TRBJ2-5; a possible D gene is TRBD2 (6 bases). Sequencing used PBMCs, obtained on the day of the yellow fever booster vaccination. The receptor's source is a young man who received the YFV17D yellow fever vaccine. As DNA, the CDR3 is TGCAGTGCACCGAGGGTAGGAGGGCCCTGGGAGACCCAGTACTTC. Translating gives CSAPRVGGPWETQYF.